Reported below is one T cell receptor (beta chain). Its antigen is still unknown. The CDR3 does not close with the conserved phenylalanine or tryptophan, likely indicating a read error. This entry comes from a study of T-cell reconstitution after alpha-beta-depleted transplantation in children (dated by TCRdb to the mid-2010s). Background for the entire study: Using TCR repertoire profiling, the study followed T-cell immune reconstitution in a quantitative way in children after TCRalphabeta/CD19-depleted allogeneic hematopoietic cell transplantation.

Explained via the paper, the treatment or condition label denotes: allogeneic hematopoietic cell transplantation with graft depleted of TCRalphabeta T cells and CD19 B cells. The children who served as transplant recipients had been given grafts of TCRalphabeta/CD19-depleted allogeneic hematopoietic cells. Library generation was performed with PCR. Sequencing took place on an Illumina HiSeq 2500. TCR libraries were prepared with molecular barcoding, using unique molecular identifiers to normalize TCRbeta repertoire quantification. TCRdb trimmed public reads at Q25 via fastp, called clones via MiXCR and kept in-frame beta chains. Under each unique CDR3 protein, matching rows form one entry showing the most common genes and DNA. In all, the sample holds some 300,000 distinct CDR3 sequences, and around 10% of those were seen once. 7.5% of the sample is taken by the ten largest. Ends included, the CDR3 has 17 residues. Just CDR3 DNA is preserved here, 51 bases in frame from base 1. Taken from the germline V gene, the CDR1 and CDR2 loops are SGHRS and YFSETQ. V is trimmed back by 0 bases and J by 2 bases, and the junction contains 9 bases that no gene match accounts for.

The study at large found these results: In some patients, the high TCRbeta diversity seen at day 60 was put down to recipient T cells and intrathymic progenitors that had survived conditioning. Hyperexpanded clone frequencies declined over subsequent months; after one year, T-cell counts and TCRbeta diversity were mostly attributed to newly produced T cells. The apparently early alphabetaT-cell count recovery about two months after transplant was reportedly dependent on only several hundred rapidly expanded clones derived from non-depleted graft cells.

Sample: PBMCs, taken before TCRalphabeta/CD19-depleted stem cell transplant. The chain is encoded by TRBV5-1 joined to TRBJ2-3, with 7 bases in between that match TRBD2. The clonotype comes from a boy under two years old with acute myeloid leukemia, due to receive a stem cell transplant. The bases read TGCGCCAGCAGCTTGGCCCTGACTAGCCCCTCCACAGATACGCAGTATGTT. This is translated as CASSLALTSPSTDTQYV.